The rows below give T cell receptor beta chains drawn from one sample of a study of technical replicates of blood from a handful of donors. TCRdb's table, derived via immunoSEQ multiplex PCR, lists solely in-frame clones and lacks some. The sample lists about 70,000 clones; about 96% were seen once. The sequencing input was T cells isolated from PBMCs. The receptors derive from a human donor in good health. The CDR3 runs from the conserved cysteine through the conserved F or W. The D gene is left open where the match is weak. Clone size, where shown, is once, few, many, or a class for clones that have expanded.

TGTGCCAGCATTCTCCGGGACAGGGTCTTTTATGGCTACACCTTC	CASILRDRVFYGYTF	TRBV6-1	TRBJ1-2	.	TRBD1
TGCGCCAGCAGGGGCGACAGGGGGGACTACGAGCAGTACTTC	CASRGDRGDYEQYF	TRBV5-1	TRBJ2-7	.	TRBD1
TGTGCCAGCAGTTCCTGGAACAGGGACAGTCTGTACCAAGAGACCCAGTACTTC	CASSSWNRDSLYQETQYF	TRBV28	TRBJ2-5	.	TRBD1
TGTGCCAGCAGCCCAGGACAGGGGGCTATTGGAGCTTTCTTT	CASSPGQGAIGAFF	TRBV9	TRBJ1-1	.	TRBD1
TGTGCCAGCAGTTTCCCCTCCTTGCGGAAAGCTCAAGAGACCCAGTACTTC	CASSFPSLRKAQETQYF	TRBV7-6	TRBJ2-5	.	.
TGTGCCAGCAGTGTTCAGGTAGATTATGGCTACACCTTC	CASSVQVDYGYTF	TRBV6-1	TRBJ1-2	.	.
TGTGCCAGCGGCCTTTACCCCTATGGCTACACCTTC	CASGLYPYGYTF	TRBV5-4	TRBJ1-2	once	.
TGTGCCAGCAGTGAATTTGGTCTAGCGGGGGACTACGAGCAGTACTTC	CASSEFGLAGDYEQYF	TRBV2	TRBJ2-7	.	TRBD2
TGTGCCAGCAGCTTAGCGGGAGGTTACAATGAGCAGTTCTTC	CASSLAGGYNEQFF	TRBV7-9	TRBJ2-1	.	.
TGCGCCAGCAGCGCGGAGACGGCTCCCTATGGCTACACCTTC	CASSAETAPYGYTF	TRBV5-1	TRBJ1-2	.	.
TGTGCCTGGAGTGGGGACAGGGCATACGAGCAGTACTTC	CAWSGDRAYEQYF	TRBV30	TRBJ2-7	.	TRBD1
TGCGCCAGCAGTCAATCCCCAGGGGGCAGCAATCAGCCCCAGCATTTT	CASSQSPGGSNQPQHF	TRBV23-1	TRBJ1-5	.	TRBD1
TGTGCTAGCAGTTTAACCAGCTACGAGCAGTACTTC	CASSLTSYEQYF	TRBV28	TRBJ2-7	.	.
TGTGCCAGCAGCCCTCAATTGTCAGCCGGGGAGCTGTTTTTT	CASSPQLSAGELFF	TRBV14	TRBJ2-2	.	.
TGCGCCAGCAGCTTGAGCCCCGCGGCCTACGAGCAGTACTTC	CASSLSPAAYEQYF	TRBV5-1	TRBJ2-7	.	.
TGTGCCAGCAGCTCAAAGACAGGTCGAGGCACTGAAGCTTTCTTT	CASSSKTGRGTEAFF	TRBV13	TRBJ1-1	.	.
TGTGCAAGTCGCTTAGCGCCATCTGACAGGAACACTGAAGCTTTCTTT	CASRLAPSDRNTEAFF	TRBV12-2	TRBJ1-1	.	.
TGTGCCATCAGCCGCACAAGCGGGGCCTACGAGCAGTACTTC	CAISRTSGAYEQYF	TRBV10-3	TRBJ2-7	.	TRBD2
TGTGCCAGCAGTTTGCAGGGCTACTCTGGAAACACCATATATTTT	CASSLQGYSGNTIYF	TRBV13	TRBJ1-3	.	.
TGCGCCAGCAGCTTGGGGACAGTACTCATGAACACTGAAGCTTTCTTT	CASSLGTVLMNTEAFF	TRBV5-1	TRBJ1-1	.	.
TGTGCCAGGACAGGGTTGAACACTGAAGCTTTCTTT	CARTGLNTEAFF	TRBV30	TRBJ1-1	.	TRBD1
TGTGCCAGCAGTTTAAATCGGTACGAGCAGTACTTC	CASSLNRYEQYF	TRBV27	TRBJ2-7	.	.
TGTGCCAGCAGCTTAGATCTTCCTCGCGGACAGAGTTACGAGCAGTACTTC	CASSLDLPRGQSYEQYF	TRBV11-2	TRBJ2-7	.	.
TGTGCCAGCAGCCTTAGCGGGGGCTCAGATACGCAGTATTTT	CASSLSGGSDTQYF	TRBV11-1	TRBJ2-3	.	TRBD2
TGTGCCAGCAGCTCCTTGGGACAGGGACACCCCGAAGCTTTCTTT	CASSSLGQGHPEAFF	TRBV7-8	TRBJ1-1	.	TRBD1
TGTGCCACCGGGATTGAGGCCAATTGGAATCAGCCCCAGCATTTT	CATGIEANWNQPQHF	TRBV28	TRBJ1-5	.	.
TGTGCCAGCAGCTACCGGACAGGAAATTCACCCCTCCACTTT	CASSYRTGNSPLHF	TRBV11-3	TRBJ1-6	.	TRBD1
TGTGCCAGCAGCTTAGTTCCTCGGGACAGGAACACTGAAGCTTTCTTT	CASSLVPRDRNTEAFF	TRBV7-9	TRBJ1-1	.	TRBD1
TGTGCCAGCAGTTTACCCCGGAGGCAGCCCCAGCATTTT	CASSLPRRQPQHF	TRBV27	TRBJ1-5	.	.
TGCGCCAGCAGCGGGGGGACTAGCGGGAGTAATGAGCAGTTCTTC	CASSGGTSGSNEQFF	TRBV10-1	TRBJ2-1	.	TRBD2
TGCGCCAGCAGCCTCTCCGGACAGGGGGCGCGCGGGGAGCTGTTTTTT	CASSLSGQGARGELFF	TRBV4-1	TRBJ2-2	.	TRBD1
TGTGCCAGCAGTGAAGCGCTTCGGCTAGCGGGGCGATACAATGAGCAGTTCTTC	CASSEALRLAGRYNEQFF	TRBV6-1	TRBJ2-1	.	TRBD2
TGTGCCAGCAGCCCAACCGGAGGCGGGGGGCGGGAGACCCAGTACTTC	CASSPTGGGGRETQYF	TRBV11-3	TRBJ2-5	.	TRBD2
TGCGCCAGCAGCTTGGGGGCTAGCGGGAGCGAGCAGTACTTC	CASSLGASGSEQYF	TRBV5-1	TRBJ2-7	.	TRBD2
TGTGCCAGCTCACCAGCCTCCATGGCCACTGAAGCTTTCTTT	CASSPASMATEAFF	TRBV18	TRBJ1-1	.	.
TGTGCCTGGAGTAGGGGGACCGATCAGCCCCAGCATTTT	CAWSRGTDQPQHF	TRBV30	TRBJ1-5	once	.
TGTGCCAGCAGCTATCGGGGGACAGGCACGAGAGAGACCCAGTACTTC	CASSYRGTGTRETQYF	TRBV6-6	TRBJ2-5	.	TRBD1
TGTGCCTGGAGTGTACGGATTGACAGGGGAAAGATGTTTAACTATGGCTACACCTTC	CAWSVRIDRGKMFNYGYTF	TRBV30	TRBJ1-2	.	TRBD1
TGCAGCGTTGAACCCGGGACAGTTAACTATGGCTACACCTTC	CSVEPGTVNYGYTF	TRBV29-1	TRBJ1-2	.	TRBD1
TGTGCCAGCAGTTCCCAGGTGAACACTGAAGCTTTCTTT	CASSSQVNTEAFF	TRBV27	TRBJ1-1	.	.
TGTGCCAGCAGCTCCTTTTTTGCGGGCGTGAACACTGAAGCTTTCTTT	CASSSFFAGVNTEAFF	TRBV11-2	TRBJ1-1	.	.
TGTGCCAGCAGTCCGACAGGGGACGAGACCCAGTACTTC	CASSPTGDETQYF	TRBV28	TRBJ2-5	once	TRBD1
TGTGCCAGCACCTCCGACACTGAAGCTTTCTTT	CASTSDTEAFF	TRBV4-2	TRBJ1-1	.	.
TGTGCCAGCAGTTTGGTACTAGCGGGAGCTACCGGGCAGTTCTTC	CASSLVLAGATGQFF	TRBV27	TRBJ2-1	.	TRBD2
TGCAGCGTTGAACTAGGACAGGGGTATGGCTACACCTTC	CSVELGQGYGYTF	TRBV29-1	TRBJ1-2	once	TRBD1
TGCAGCGTGGCGGGACAGGGTTACGAGCAGTACTTC	CSVAGQGYEQYF	TRBV29-1	TRBJ2-7	.	TRBD1
TGTGCCAGCAGCGGAGACGTGAGTGAGACCCAGTACTTC	CASSGDVSETQYF	TRBV7-9	TRBJ2-5	.	.
TGTGCCAGCAGTTGGACAGGGCGGTACCAAGAGACCCAGTACTTC	CASSWTGRYQETQYF	TRBV6-5	TRBJ2-5	.	TRBD1
TGTGCCAGCAGTGAACAGACAGGATTCTCTGGCTACACCTTC	CASSEQTGFSGYTF	TRBV6-1	TRBJ1-2	.	.
TGCGCCAGCAGCCAAGTCGCGAGACTAGCGGGAGCGGATGAGCAGTTCTTC	CASSQVARLAGADEQFF	TRBV4-1	TRBJ2-1	.	TRBD2
TGTGCCAGCAGGCGGAGCAGTTCCTACGAGCAGTACTTC	CASRRSSSYEQYF	TRBV6-5	TRBJ2-7	.	.
TGTGCCAGCAGTTCCCAGGGAGCGGGAGTCCACAATGAGCAGTTCTTC	CASSSQGAGVHNEQFF	TRBV28	TRBJ2-1	.	TRBD2
TGTGCCAGCAGTTTATCGGGGGGGTACAGCTACGAGCAGTACTTC	CASSLSGGYSYEQYF	TRBV27	TRBJ2-7	.	TRBD2